The clone carrying this TCR beta chain was detected a few times. Its cognate antigen is unknown. One end of the junction does not line up with germline, which may come from a read error. CD4+ naive, central memory, regulatory and stem cell-like memory subsets were isolated by sorting on CD45RO/CCR7/CD25/CD127/CD95/CD27. Purity (above 98%) was reached by all sorted populations. These data are taken from a study of beta chain features in type 1 diabetes. Study-level results: Comparison showed that naive, central memory and Treg TCRB repertoires appeared more similar among patients than among healthy donors. Whatever favoring of shorter templates PCR might show would apply equally to patients and controls.

Sequencing targeted expressed TCRB transcripts, as all isolated RNA had been reverse transcribed. Measured with immunoSEQ multiplex PCR; TCRdb has only the in-frame clones, and not every one. The repertoire holds 450,000 or so clones, 11% seen once, with 0.046% in the top ten. The CDR3 length is 8 residues. Germline values: CDR1 SEHNR, CDR2 FQNEAQ (reference sequence). The chain couples TRBV7-9 to TRBJ1-3; the D is unclear. Sequenced material: naive CD4+ T cells from blood. The origin of this receptor is a woman younger than 30 in good health. CDR3 DNA sequence: TGTGCCAGCAGCCGGGGATTTTTT. Encoded protein: CASSRGFF. Combining the CDR3 with reference TRBV7-9 and TRBJ1-3 gives the whole variable domain DTGVSQNPRHKITKRGQNVTFRCDPISEHNRLYWYRQTLGQGPEFLTYFQNEAQLEKSRLLSDRFSAERPKGSFSTLEIQRTEQGDSAMYLCASSRGFFGEGSWLTVV.